Below, one TCR beta chain is given with its context. Authors' data handling: From reference gene primer amplification, estimates of nucleated cell counts were derived. Produced via immunoSEQ multiplex PCR; TCRdb's table is partial and in-frame only. Clonal size and the V and J genes are those of that table, whereas D and trimming came from the DNA. The table shows about 220,000 clones, with around 89% occurring only once. The V gene lost 3 bases and the J gene lost 5 bases, with 10 bases spanning the gap. Germline V gene lookup returns CDR1 SGDLS and CDR2 YYNGEE. The CDR3 has 13 residues. This sample stems from a study of blood T cell repertoires in COVID-19. As for the study in general: The analysed material was cDNA or gDNA that came from T cells, B-cell-depleted T cells, or PBMCs.

The age range of participants was about 18 to 89 years, with residence in under 25 US areas. Cohorts were determined from participant-reported clinical history. This clonotype was sampled from a woman under 30 in a cohort exposed to, infected with or recovered from COVID-19 (not recorded which). The rearrangement joins TRBV9 to TRBJ2-3; D is unclear. Sequencing was carried out using PBMCs or T cells enriched from blood (not recorded which). The CDR3 spells CASSADGLDTQYF. In DNA, the CDR3 is TGTGCCAGCAGCGCTGACGGGTTAGATACGCAGTATTTT.